The text below deals with one T cell receptor beta chain. Germline V gene sequence: CDR1 LNHNV, CDR2 YYDKDF (reference sequence). The CDR3 is 16 amino acids. Between the trimmed V and J ends, which lost 5 bases and 0 bases, there was a span of 14 bases. The sample belongs to a study of early T cells in non-severe SARS-CoV-2 infection. TCRdb itself ran the 5' RACE reads through MiXCR, one entry per CDR3 protein. This sample has 100,000 to 130,000 distinct CDR3 sequences, with roughly 10% found just once. Sequencing used whole blood. The chain combines TRBV15 with TRBJ2-1; D is undetermined. This clonotype was obtained from an adult who was a healthcare worker with PCR-confirmed SARS-CoV-2 infection or an uninfected control (not recorded which). The CDR3 bases are TGTGCCACCAGCGGGCAGGCTCTACGCTCCTACAATGAGCAGTTCTTC. Its translation is CATSGQALRSYNEQFF.